Below, one T cell receptor beta chain is given with its context. Its antigen is not known. This record comes from a study of beta chain features in type 1 diabetes. Study-wide points: Within each of all four CD4+ subsets, Type 1 diabetes patients had TCRB CDR3s that were moderately but significantly shorter. Shorter templates might be favored by PCR, and equally so in patients and in controls.

One heparinised draw, averaging about 110 mL, was taken per donor. As every portion of the isolated RNA was reverse transcribed, the sequencing read expressed TCRB transcripts. Here immunoSEQ multiplex PCR was the method, and the copy in TCRdb shows in-frame clones only, minus some. The table includes approximately 150,000 clones, about 10% detected once. Sequencing was done on a sample of naive CD4+ T cells from blood. This TCR derives from a man between 18 and 29 years old in good health.

The DNA of the CDR3 is TGTGCCAGCAGTGACGGGGGGATCCCGAACACCGGGGAGCTGTTTTTT. Its translation is CASSDGGIPNTGELFF. The chain has TRBV6-4 and TRBJ2-2; possibly TRBD2 for D (6 bases). Germline V CDR1 and CDR2: MRHNA, SNTAGT. Trimming removed 2 bases from V and 0 bases from J, with 10 bases in between. The CDR3 runs to 16 residues.